The 18 T cell receptor beta chains in this list originate from one sample, sequenced in a study of radiation and T cells in renal cell carcinoma. Sequencing was performed with immunoSEQ multiplex PCR; in TCRdb, only in-frame clones are kept and a portion is missing. In the table there are fewer than 200,000 clones, about 85% of which are singletons. The sample's time point: blood 4 weeks post-SBRT, at nephrectomy. Treatment given: 15 Gy SBRT to primary tumor, nephrectomy 4 weeks later. The source was blood, collected from a patient whose treatment included radiotherapy and nephrectomy. Every receptor here comes from a woman in her forties or fifties with renal cell carcinoma.

This clone was detected a few times. V gene TRBV19 combines with J gene TRBJ1-2, with TRBD1 matching 7 bases. With 3 bases clipped from V and 8 bases from J, the junction kept 9 bases outside the gene matches. The CDR3 sequence is 14 residues long. Germline V CDR1 and CDR2: LNHDA, SQIVND (reference sequence). DNA for the CDR3: TGTGCCAGTAGTATCCCTGGGACAGCGGGAGGCTACACCTTC. Translating gives CASSIPGTAGGYTF.

In nucleotides, the CDR3 is TGTGCCATCAGTGAGTCGGAGCCAGGGGAGACCCAGTACTTC. It translates to CAISESEPGETQYF. This chain links TRBV10-3 with TRBJ2-5, with a weak D call TRBD1 (5 bases). Per the germline V gene, CDR1 is ENHRY and CDR2 is SYGVKD. V gave up 0 bases and J gave up 5 bases, with 10 bases separating them. The CDR3 runs to 14 residues.

This clone was picked up one time. The gene calls are TRBV19 and TRBJ2-3, with 7 bases identical to TRBD1. CDR1 is LNHDA and CDR2 is SQIVND in the germline V gene (reference sequence). The J segment lost 6 bases and the V segment lost 4 bases, leaving 7 bases of the junction unmatched. The CDR3 is 14 amino acids. The CDR3 DNA follows: TGTGCCAGTAGTAAGATGACAGGGCGGGATACGCAGTATTTT. Protein sequence: CASSKMTGRDTQYF.

CDR3 DNA: TGTGCCATCAGTCGGGTAGGTGACAGCCTAAATTTGAACACTGAAGCTTTCTTT. This gives the protein CAISRVGDSLNLNTEAFF. This chain joins TRBV10-3 and TRBJ1-1, with D possibly being TRBD1 (5 bases). V lost 5 bases, J lost 0 bases, and 22 bases lay in between. The CDR3 loop spans 18 amino acids. CDR1 and CDR2 from the germline V gene are ENHRY and SYGVKD.

This sequence joins TRBV30 and TRBJ1-5, with unresolved D. The CDR3 loop spans 13 amino acids. Per the germline V gene, CDR1 is GTSNPN and CDR2 is SVGIG (reference sequence). Trimming shortened V by 5 bases and J by 7 bases, and 15 bases separated the two germline ends. The CDR3 bases are TGTGCCTGGGCCGGGTCCCCAACGCAGCCCCAGCATTTT. Its translation: CAWAGSPTQPQHF. Combining the CDR3 with reference TRBV30 and TRBJ1-5 gives the whole variable domain SQTIHQWPATLVQPVGSPLSLECTVEGTSNPNLYWYRQAAGRGLQLLFYSVGIGQISSEVPQNLSASRPQDRQFILSSKKLLLSDSGFYLCAWAGSPTQPQHFGDGTRLSIL.

The gene calls are TRBV18 and TRBJ1-1; the D gene is possibly TRBD1 (6 bases). V was trimmed by 6 bases and J by 5 bases, leaving 13 bases between them. The germline V gene has CDR1 KGHSH and CDR2 LQKENI. The CDR3 runs 13 residues. CDR3 loop: CASSSQGRTEAFF. Written as DNA, the CDR3 is TGTGCCAGCTCCTCACAGGGTAGGACTGAAGCTTTCTTT.

The rearrangement uses TRBV4-1 and TRBJ2-3, with a possible D match to TRBD1 (6 bases). CDR3 length: 15 residues. The germline V gene has CDR1 MGHRA and CDR2 YSYEKL. V lost 4 bases, J lost 0 bases, and 11 bases lay in between. This CDR3 is CASSPRTESTDTQYF. The DNA of the CDR3 is TGCGCCAGCAGCCCGAGGACAGAAAGCACAGATACGCAGTATTTT.

The gene calls are TRBV7-6 and TRBJ2-6; a possible D gene is TRBD1 (5 bases). Trimming removed 5 bases at V and 2 bases at J, with 10 bases between. CDR1 and CDR2 (germline): SGHVS, FNYEAQ. The CDR3 consists of 15 residues. The CDR3 coding sequence is TGTGCCAGCAGCACTCAGGGTGCTGGGGCCAACGTCCTGACTTTC. It yields the protein CASSTQGAGANVLTF.

The chain has TRBV11-2 and TRBJ1-1, with D hard to call. The germline V gene encodes CDR1 SGHAT and CDR2 FQNNGV. Between the trimmed V and J ends, which lost 0 bases and 11 bases, there was a span of 13 bases. The CDR3 is 13 amino acids. For the CDR3, the DNA is TGTGCCAGCAGCTTAGAGATGGGATTGGGTGCTTTCTTT. Its translation is CASSLEMGLGAFF.

The chain links TRBV4-3 to TRBJ1-5, with D maybe TRBD1 (6 bases). The germline V gene has CDR1 LGHNA and CDR2 YSLEER. The CDR3 consists of 14 residues. The V end lost 2 bases, the J end lost 9 bases, and 14 bases lay between the germline ends. The CDR3, as DNA: TGCGCCAGCAGCCAAAAAGGGGGGTCGGGGCCCCAGCATTTT. It codes for CASSQKGGSGPQHF.

This rearrangement joins TRBV7-8 to TRBJ1-3, with 7 positions matching TRBD1. V lost 2 bases to trimming and J lost 4 bases; unmatched junction nucleotides: 5. Germline V gene sequence: CDR1 SGHVS, CDR2 FQNEAQ. This CDR3 has 15 amino acids. The CDR3 loop is CASSLIRTGGNTIYF. DNA for the CDR3: TGTGCCAGCAGCTTAATTCGGACAGGCGGAAACACCATATATTTT. Full variable domain (remainder filled in from reference TRBV7-8 and TRBJ1-3): GAGVSQSPRYKVAKRGQDVALRCDPISGHVSLFWYQQALGQGPEFLTYFQNEAQLDKSGLPSDRFFAERPEGSVSTLKIQRTQQEDSAVYLCASSLIRTGGNTIYFGEGSWLTVV.

V and J are TRBV9 and TRBJ1-4; D call uncertain. V was shortened by 6 bases and J by 3 bases, with 9 bases between the two germline ends. This CDR3 contains 13 residues. The germline gives CDR1 SGDLS, CDR2 YYNGEE. CDR3 sequence: CASTYGANEKLFF. The CDR3 coding sequence is TGTGCCAGCACCTACGGCGCTAATGAAAAACTGTTTTTT. Drawing the rest from reference TRBV9 and TRBJ1-4, the complete variable domain is DSGVTQTPKHLITATGQRVTLRCSPRSGDLSVYWYQQSLDQGLQFLIQYYNGEERAKGNILERFSAQQFPDLHSELNLSSLELGDSALYFCASTYGANEKLFFGSGTQLSVL.

The chain employs TRBV25-1 and TRBJ2-3; possibly TRBD1 or TRBD2 for D (5 bases each). Germline CDR1 and CDR2: MGHDK and SYGVNS. The V end lost 2 bases, the J end lost 2 bases, and 14 bases lay between the germline ends. The CDR3 runs to 16 residues. The CDR3 region has the DNA TGTGCCAGCAGTGAACAGGGTCGAGGGCCCACAGATACGCAGTATTTT. Protein sequence: CASSEQGRGPTDTQYF.

The chain links TRBV2 to TRBJ1-2; D is ambiguous. Germline CDR1 is SNHLY and CDR2 is FYNNEI. Trimming shortened V by 7 bases and J by 0 bases, and 9 bases separated the two germline ends. This CDR3 is built from 13 residues. In DNA form, the CDR3 reads TGTGCCAGCAACGTCGGTTCTAACTATGGCTACACCTTC. This gives the protein CASNVGSNYGYTF. The whole variable domain, remainder taken from reference TRBV2 and TRBJ1-2, is EPEVTQTPSHQVTQMGQEVILRCVPISNHLYFYWYRQILGQKVEFLVSFYNNEISEKSEIFDDQFSVERPDGSNFTLKIRSTKLEDSAMYFCASNVGSNYGYTFGSGTRLTVV.

V gene TRBV19 combines with J gene TRBJ2-2; D gene ambiguous. The CDR3 sequence is 14 residues long. V lost 4 bases and J lost 3, with 9 bases in between. The germline gives CDR1 LNHDA, CDR2 SQIVND (reference sequence). CDR3 in DNA: TGTGCCAGTAGTACGACAACTGACACCGGGGAGCTGTTTTTT. Its translation is CASSTTTDTGELFF.

The chain combines TRBV15 with TRBJ1-2; D gene unclear. Germline V gene sequence: CDR1 LNHNV, CDR2 YYDKDF (reference sequence). The V end was cut by 1 base, the J end by 6 bases, with 9 bases between. This CDR3 comprises 13 residues. The CDR3 DNA is TGTGCCACCAGCAGAGTTCCACGAGATGGCTACACCTTC. Protein sequence: CATSRVPRDGYTF.

The rearrangement joins TRBV20-1 to TRBJ1-2; no reliable D call. CDR1 and CDR2 from the germline V gene are DFQATT and SNEGSKA (reference sequence). V was trimmed by 2 bases and J by 8 bases, leaving 3 bases between them. The CDR3 is made up of 9 amino acids. The CDR3 DNA is TGCAGTGCTAGAAACGGCTACACCTTC. Its translation: CSARNGYTF.

The gene calls are TRBV6-1 and TRBJ1-6, with TRBD1 identical over 7 bases. The CDR3 totals 14 residues. CDR1 MNHNS and CDR2 SASEGT come from the germline V gene. V lost 7 bases, J lost 7 bases, and 7 bases stayed unmatched. The CDR3 reads CASTMDRSNSPLHF. CDR3 bases: TGTGCCAGCACCATGGACAGGAGCAATTCACCCCTCCACTTT.